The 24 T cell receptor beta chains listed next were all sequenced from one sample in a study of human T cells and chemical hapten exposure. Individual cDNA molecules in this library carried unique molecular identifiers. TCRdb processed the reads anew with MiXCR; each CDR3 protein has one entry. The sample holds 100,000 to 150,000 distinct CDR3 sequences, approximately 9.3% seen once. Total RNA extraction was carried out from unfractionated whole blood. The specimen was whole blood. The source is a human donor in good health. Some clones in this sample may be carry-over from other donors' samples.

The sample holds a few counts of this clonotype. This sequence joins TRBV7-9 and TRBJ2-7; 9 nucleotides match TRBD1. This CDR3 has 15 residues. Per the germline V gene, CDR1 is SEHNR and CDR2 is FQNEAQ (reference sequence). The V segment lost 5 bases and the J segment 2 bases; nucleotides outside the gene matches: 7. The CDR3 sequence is CASSARTGDPYEQYF. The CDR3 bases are TGTGCCAGCAGCGCCCGGACAGGGGACCCCTACGAGCAGTACTTC.

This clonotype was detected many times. The CDR3: CASSPGQGIEQPQHF. In DNA, the CDR3 is TGTGCCAGCAGTCCGGGACAGGGGATAGAGCAGCCCCAGCATTTT. V usage is TRBV12-3 or TRBV12-4 and J usage is TRBJ1-5; TRBD1 aligns across 10 bases. The CDR3 consists of 15 residues. The V gene end was trimmed by 5 bases and the J gene end by 7 bases; junction bases not matched to a gene: 8.

CDR3 region: CASSLLWGQNYGYTF. The CDR3 DNA sequence: TGTGCCAGCAGCCTGCTATGGGGACAGAACTATGGCTACACCTTC. The chain uses TRBV6-2 or TRBV6-3 and TRBJ1-2; 7 bases agree with TRBD1. The CDR3 totals 15 residues. Trimming at V came to 6 bases and at J to 2 bases, leaving 9 bases not matched to a gene. Per the germline V gene, CDR1 is MNHEY and CDR2 is SVGEGT.

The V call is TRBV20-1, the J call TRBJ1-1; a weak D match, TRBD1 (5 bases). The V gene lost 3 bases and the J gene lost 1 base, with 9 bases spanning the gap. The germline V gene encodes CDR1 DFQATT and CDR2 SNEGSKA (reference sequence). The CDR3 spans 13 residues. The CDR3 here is CSASSRANTEAFF. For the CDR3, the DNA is TGCAGTGCTAGTTCCAGGGCGAACACTGAAGCTTTCTTT.

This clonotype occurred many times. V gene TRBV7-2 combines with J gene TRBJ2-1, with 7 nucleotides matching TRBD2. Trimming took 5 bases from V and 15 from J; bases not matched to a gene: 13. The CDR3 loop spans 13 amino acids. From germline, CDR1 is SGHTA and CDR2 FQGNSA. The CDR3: CASSGRDVGGPFF. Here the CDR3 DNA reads TGTGCCAGCAGCGGGCGAGATGTGGGAGGGCCGTTCTTC.

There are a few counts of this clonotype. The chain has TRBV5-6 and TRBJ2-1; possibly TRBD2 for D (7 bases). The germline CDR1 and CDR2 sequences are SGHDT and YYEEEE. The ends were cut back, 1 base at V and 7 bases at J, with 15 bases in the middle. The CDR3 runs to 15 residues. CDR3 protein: CASSLFSRGGNEQFF. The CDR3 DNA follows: TGTGCCAGCAGCTTGTTCTCGAGGGGGGGGAATGAGCAGTTCTTC.

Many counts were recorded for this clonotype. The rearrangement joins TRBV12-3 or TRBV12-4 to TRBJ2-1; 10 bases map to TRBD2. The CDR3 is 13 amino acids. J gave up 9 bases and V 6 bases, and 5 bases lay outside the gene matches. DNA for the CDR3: TGTGCCAGCAGACCCCTAGCGGGAGTTGAGCAGTTCTTC. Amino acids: CASRPLAGVEQFF.

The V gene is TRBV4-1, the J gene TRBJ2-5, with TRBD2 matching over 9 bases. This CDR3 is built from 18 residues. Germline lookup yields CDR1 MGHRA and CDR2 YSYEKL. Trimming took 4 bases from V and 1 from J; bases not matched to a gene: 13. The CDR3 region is CASSRLASSGSIQETQYF. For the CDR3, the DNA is TGCGCCAGCAGCCGGCTTGCGAGTAGCGGGAGCATCCAAGAGACCCAGTACTTC.

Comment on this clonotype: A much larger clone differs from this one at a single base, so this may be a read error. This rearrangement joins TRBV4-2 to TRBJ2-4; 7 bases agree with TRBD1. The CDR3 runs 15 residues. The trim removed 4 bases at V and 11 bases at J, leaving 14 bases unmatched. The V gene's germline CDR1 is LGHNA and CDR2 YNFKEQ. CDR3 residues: CASSLSSTGADFQYF. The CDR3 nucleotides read TGTGCCAGCAGCCTAAGCTCTACAGGGGCGGACTTTCAGTACTTC.

Here the CDR3 reads CASSQSSAGYTGELFF. The CDR3 DNA follows: TGTGCCAGCAGCCAATCTTCAGCGGGGTACACCGGGGAGCTGTTTTTT. The chain employs TRBV3-1 and TRBJ2-2; 7 bases line up with TRBD2. V lost 2 bases to trimming and J lost 3 bases; unmatched junction nucleotides: 6. The CDR3 has 16 amino acids. Germline values: CDR1 LGHDT, CDR2 YNNKEL (reference sequence).

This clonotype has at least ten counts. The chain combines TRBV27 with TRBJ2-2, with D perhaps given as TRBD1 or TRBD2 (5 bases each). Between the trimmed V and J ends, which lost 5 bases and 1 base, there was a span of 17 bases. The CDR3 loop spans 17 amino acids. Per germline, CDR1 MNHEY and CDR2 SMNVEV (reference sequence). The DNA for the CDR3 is TGTGCCAGCAGTACTCTGGGTCTGGGGGAGAACACCGGGGAGCTGTTTTTT. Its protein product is CASSTLGLGENTGELFF.

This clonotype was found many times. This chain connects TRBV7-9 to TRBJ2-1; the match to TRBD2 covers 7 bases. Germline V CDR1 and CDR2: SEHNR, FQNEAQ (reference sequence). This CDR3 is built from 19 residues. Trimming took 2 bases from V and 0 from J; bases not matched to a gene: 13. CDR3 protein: CASSLWGEASGNSYNEQFF. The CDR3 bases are TGTGCCAGCAGCTTATGGGGGGAGGCTAGCGGTAACTCCTACAATGAGCAGTTCTTC.

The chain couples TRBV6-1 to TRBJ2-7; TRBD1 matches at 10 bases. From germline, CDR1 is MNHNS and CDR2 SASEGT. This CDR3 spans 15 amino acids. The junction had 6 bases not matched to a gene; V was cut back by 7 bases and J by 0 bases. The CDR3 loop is CASTATGGLSYEQYF. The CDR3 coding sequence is TGTGCCAGCACTGCGACAGGGGGCCTCTCCTACGAGCAGTACTTC.

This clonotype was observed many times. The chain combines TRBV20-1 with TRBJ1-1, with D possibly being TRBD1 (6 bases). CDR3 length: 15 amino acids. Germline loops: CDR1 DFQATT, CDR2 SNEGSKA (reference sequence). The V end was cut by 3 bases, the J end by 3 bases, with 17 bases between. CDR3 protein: CSASYRQAWDTEAFF. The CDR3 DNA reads TGCAGTGCTAGTTACCGACAGGCTTGGGACACTGAAGCTTTCTTT.

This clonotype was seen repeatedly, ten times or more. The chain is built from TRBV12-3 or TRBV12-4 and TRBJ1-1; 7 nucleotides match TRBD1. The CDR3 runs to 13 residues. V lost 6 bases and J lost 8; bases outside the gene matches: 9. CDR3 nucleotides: TGTGCCAGCAGCCCCCGACAGGGAGTGGAAGCTTTCTTT. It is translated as CASSPRQGVEAFF.

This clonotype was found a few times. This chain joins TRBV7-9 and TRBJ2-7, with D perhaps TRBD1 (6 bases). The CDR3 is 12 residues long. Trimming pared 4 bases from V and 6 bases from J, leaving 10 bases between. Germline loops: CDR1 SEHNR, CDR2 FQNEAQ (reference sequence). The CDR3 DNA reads TGTGCCAGCAGCTCAGGGGCCGGCGAGCAGTACTTC. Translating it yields CASSSGAGEQYF. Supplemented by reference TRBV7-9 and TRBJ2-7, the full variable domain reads DTGVSQNPRHKITKRGQNVTFRCDPISEHNRLYWYRQTLGQGPEFLTYFQNEAQLEKSRLLSDRFSAERPKGSFSTLEIQRTEQGDSAMYLCASSSGAGEQYFGPGTRLTVT.

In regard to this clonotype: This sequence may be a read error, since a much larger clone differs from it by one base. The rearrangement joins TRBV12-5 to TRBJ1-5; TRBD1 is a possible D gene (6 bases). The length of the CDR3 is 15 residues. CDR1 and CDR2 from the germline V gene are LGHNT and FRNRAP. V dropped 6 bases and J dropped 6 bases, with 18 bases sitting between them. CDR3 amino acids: CASGLGRGARQPQHF. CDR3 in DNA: TGTGCTAGTGGGCTGGGACGGGGGGCTCGTCAGCCCCAGCATTTT.

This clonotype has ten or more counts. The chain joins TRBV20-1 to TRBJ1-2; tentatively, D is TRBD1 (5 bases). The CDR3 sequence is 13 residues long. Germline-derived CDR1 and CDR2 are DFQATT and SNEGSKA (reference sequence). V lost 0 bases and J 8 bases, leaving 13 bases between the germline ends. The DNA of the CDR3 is TGCAGTGCTAGAGATGGAATCTCAGGGGGCTACACCTTC. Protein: CSARDGISGGYTF.

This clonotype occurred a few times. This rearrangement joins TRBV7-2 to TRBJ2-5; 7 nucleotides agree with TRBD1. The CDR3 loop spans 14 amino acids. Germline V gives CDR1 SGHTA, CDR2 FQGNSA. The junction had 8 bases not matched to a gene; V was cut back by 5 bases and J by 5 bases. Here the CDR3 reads CASSPTTRGETQYF. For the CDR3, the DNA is TGTGCCAGCAGCCCGACGACCAGGGGGGAGACCCAGTACTTC.

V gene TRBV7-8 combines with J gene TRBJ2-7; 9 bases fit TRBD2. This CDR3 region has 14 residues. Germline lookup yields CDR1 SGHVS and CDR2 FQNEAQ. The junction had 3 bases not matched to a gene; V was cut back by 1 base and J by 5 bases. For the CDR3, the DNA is TGTGCCAGCAGCTTAGGAGCGGGAGGACACGAGCAGTACTTC. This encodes CASSLGAGGHEQYF.

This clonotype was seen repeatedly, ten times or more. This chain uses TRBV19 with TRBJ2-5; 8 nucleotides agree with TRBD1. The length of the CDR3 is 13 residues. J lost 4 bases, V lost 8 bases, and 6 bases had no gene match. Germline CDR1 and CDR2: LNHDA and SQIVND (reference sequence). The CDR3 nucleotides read TGTGCCAGTCGACTCAGGGGGCGAGAGACCCAGTACTTC. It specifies CASRLRGRETQYF. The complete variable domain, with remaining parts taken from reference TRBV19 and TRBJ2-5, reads DGGITQSPKYLFRKEGQNVTLSCEQNLNHDAMYWYRQDPGQGLRLIYYSQIVNDFQKGDIAEGYSVSREKKESFPLTVTSAQKNPTAFYLCASRLRGRETQYFGPGTRLLVL.

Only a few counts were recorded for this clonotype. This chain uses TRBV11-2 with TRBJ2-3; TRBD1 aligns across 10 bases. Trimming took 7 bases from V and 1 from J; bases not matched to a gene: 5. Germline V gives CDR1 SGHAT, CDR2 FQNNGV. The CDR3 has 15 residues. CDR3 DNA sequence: TGTGCCAGCAATATTGGACAGGGGGGCACAGATACGCAGTATTTT. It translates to CASNIGQGGTDTQYF.

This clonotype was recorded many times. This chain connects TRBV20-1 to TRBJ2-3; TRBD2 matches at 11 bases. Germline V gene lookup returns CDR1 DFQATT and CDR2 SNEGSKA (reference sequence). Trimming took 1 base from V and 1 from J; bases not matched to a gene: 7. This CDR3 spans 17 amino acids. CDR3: CSARAPGLAARTDTQYF. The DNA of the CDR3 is TGCAGTGCTAGAGCGCCGGGACTAGCGGCCCGCACAGATACGCAGTATTTT.

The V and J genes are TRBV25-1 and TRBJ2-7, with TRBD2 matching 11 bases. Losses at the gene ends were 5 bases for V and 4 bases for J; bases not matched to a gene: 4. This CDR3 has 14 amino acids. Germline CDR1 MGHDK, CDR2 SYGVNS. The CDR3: CASSTSGSMYEQYF. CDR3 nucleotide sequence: TGTGCCAGCAGTACTAGCGGGAGTATGTACGAGCAGTACTTC.